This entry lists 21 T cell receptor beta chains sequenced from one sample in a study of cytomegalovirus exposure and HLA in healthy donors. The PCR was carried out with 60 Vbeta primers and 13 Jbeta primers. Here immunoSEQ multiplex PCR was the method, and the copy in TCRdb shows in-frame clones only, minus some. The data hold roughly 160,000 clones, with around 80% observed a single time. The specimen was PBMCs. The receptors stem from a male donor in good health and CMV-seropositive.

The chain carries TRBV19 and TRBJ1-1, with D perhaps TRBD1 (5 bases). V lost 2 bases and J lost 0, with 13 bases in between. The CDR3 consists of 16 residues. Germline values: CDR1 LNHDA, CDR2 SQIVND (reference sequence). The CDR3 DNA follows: TGTGCCAGTAGTATAACAGGAGGGTCTATGAACACTGAAGCTTTCTTT. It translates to CASSITGGSMNTEAFF.

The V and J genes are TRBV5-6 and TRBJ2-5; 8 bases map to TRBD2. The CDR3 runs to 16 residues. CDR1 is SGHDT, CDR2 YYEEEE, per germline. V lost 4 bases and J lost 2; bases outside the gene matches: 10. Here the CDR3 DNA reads TGTGCCAGCAGCCAATTCATAGCGGGGTTACAAGAGACCCAGTACTTC. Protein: CASSQFIAGLQETQYF.

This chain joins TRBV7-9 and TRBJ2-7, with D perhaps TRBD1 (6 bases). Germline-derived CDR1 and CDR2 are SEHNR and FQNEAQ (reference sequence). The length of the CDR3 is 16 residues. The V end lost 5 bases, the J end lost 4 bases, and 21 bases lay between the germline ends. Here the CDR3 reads CASSRRTVGSQYEQYF. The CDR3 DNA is TGTGCCAGCAGCCGTAGGACAGTGGGATCCCAATACGAGCAGTACTTC.

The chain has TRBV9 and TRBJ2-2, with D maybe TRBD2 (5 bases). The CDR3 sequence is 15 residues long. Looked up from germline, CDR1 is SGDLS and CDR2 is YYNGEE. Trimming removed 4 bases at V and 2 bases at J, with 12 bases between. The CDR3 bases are TGTGCCAGCAGCAGTTATGAGGGCAACACCGGGGAGCTGTTTTTT. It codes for CASSSYEGNTGELFF.

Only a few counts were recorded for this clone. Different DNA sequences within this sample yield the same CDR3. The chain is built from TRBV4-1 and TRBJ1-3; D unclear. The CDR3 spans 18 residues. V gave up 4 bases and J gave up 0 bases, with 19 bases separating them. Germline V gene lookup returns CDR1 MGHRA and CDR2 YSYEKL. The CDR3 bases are TGCGCCAGCAGCCCCGGTCTCCTCAGGCGACACTCTGGAAACACCATATATTTT. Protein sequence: CASSPGLLRRHSGNTIYF.

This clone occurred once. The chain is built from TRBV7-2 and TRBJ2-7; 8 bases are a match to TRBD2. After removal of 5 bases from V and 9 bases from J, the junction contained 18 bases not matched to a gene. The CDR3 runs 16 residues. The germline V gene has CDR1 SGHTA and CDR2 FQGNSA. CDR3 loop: CASSPLPSGGVGRQYF. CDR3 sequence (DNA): TGTGCCAGCAGCCCCCTACCCAGCGGGGGCGTCGGAAGGCAGTACTTC.

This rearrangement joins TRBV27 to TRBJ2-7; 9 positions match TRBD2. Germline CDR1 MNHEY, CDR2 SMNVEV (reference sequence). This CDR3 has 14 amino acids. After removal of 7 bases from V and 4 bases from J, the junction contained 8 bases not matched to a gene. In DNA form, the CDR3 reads TGTGCCAGCAAGGGTCTAGCGGGACGTTACGAGCAGTACTTC. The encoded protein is CASKGLAGRYEQYF.

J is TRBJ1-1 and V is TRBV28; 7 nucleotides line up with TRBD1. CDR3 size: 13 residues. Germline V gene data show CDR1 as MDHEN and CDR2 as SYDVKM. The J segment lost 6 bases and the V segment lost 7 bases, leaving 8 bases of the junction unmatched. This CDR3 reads CASKEVTGSEAFF. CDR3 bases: TGTGCCAGCAAGGAGGTGACAGGGTCTGAAGCTTTCTTT.

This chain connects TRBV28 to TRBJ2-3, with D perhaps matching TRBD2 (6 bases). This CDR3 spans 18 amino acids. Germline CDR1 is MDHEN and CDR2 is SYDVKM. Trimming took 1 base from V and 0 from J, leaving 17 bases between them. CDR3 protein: CASSLSTLSGDSTDTQYF. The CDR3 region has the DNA TGTGCCAGCAGTTTATCCACCCTTAGCGGAGATAGCACAGATACGCAGTATTTT.

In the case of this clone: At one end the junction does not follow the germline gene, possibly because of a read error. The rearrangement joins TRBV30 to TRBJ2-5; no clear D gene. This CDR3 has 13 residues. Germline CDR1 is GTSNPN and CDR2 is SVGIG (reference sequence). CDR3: CAWSVVNSETRYF. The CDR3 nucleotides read TGTGCCTGGAGTGTAGTGAATTCGGAGACCCGGTACTTC.

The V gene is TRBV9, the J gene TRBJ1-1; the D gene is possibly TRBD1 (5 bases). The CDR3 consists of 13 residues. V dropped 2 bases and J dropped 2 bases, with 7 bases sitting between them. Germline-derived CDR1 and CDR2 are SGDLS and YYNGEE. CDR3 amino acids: CASSVTANTEAFF. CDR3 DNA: TGTGCCAGCAGCGTGACAGCAAACACTGAAGCTTTCTTT.

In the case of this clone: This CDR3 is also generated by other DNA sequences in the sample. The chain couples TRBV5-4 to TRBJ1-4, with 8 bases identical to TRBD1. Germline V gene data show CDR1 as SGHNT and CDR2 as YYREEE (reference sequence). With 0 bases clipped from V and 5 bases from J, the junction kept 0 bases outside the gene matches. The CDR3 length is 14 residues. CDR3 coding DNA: TGTGCCAGCAGCTTGGGACAGGGGAATGAAAAACTGTTTTTT. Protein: CASSLGQGNEKLFF.

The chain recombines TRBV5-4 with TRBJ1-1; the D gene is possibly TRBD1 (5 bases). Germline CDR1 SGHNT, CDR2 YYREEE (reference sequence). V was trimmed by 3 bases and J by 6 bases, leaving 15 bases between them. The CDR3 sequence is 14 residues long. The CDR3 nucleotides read TGTGCCAGCAGCTGGGGCGGGGGGGATGCTGAAGCTTTCTTT. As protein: CASSWGGGDAEAFF. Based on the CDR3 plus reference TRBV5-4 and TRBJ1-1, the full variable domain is ETGVTQSPTHLIKTRGQQVTLRCSSQSGHNTVSWYQQALGQGPQFIFQYYREEENGRGNFPPRFSGLQFPNYSSELNVNALELDDSALYLCASSWGGGDAEAFFGQGTRLTVV.

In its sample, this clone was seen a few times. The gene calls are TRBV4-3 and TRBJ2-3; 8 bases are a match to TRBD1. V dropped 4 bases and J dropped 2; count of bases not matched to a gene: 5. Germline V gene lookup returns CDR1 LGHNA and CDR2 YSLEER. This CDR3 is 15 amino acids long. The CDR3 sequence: CASSLDREDTDTQYF. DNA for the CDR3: TGCGCCAGCAGCCTGGACAGGGAAGACACAGATACGCAGTATTTT.

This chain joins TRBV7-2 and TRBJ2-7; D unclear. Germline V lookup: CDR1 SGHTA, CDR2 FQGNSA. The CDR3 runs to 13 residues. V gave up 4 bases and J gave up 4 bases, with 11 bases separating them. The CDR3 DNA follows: TGTGCCAGCAGCTGGGCAGCCTTATACGAGCAGTACTTC. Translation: CASSWAALYEQYF.

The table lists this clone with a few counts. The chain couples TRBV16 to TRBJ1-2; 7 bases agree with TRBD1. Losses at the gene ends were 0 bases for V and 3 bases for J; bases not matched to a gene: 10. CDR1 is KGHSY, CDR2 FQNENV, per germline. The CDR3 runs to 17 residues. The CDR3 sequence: CASSQSTVTGAHYGYTF. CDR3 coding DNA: TGTGCCAGCAGCCAATCCACGGTAACAGGGGCTCACTATGGCTACACCTTC.

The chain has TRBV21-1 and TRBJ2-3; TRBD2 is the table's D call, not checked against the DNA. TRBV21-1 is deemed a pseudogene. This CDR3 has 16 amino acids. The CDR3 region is CASSPRGGRAPDTQYF. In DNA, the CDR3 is TGTGCCAGCAGCCCACGAGGCGGGAGGGCCCCAGATACGCAGTATTTT.

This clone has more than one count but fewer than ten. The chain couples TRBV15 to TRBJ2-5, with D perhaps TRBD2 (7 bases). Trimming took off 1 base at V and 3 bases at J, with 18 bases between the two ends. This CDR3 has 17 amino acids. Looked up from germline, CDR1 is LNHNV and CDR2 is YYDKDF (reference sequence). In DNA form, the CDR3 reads TGTGCCACCAGCAGAGGGGTGGGGGGGGCGGGAGAAGAGACCCAGTACTTC. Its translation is CATSRGVGGAGEETQYF.

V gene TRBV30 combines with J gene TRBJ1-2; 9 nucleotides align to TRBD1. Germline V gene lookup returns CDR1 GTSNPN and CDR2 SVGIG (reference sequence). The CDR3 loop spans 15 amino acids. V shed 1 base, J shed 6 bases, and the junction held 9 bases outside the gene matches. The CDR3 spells CAWSAPGTGTDGYTF. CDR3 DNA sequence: TGTGCCTGGAGTGCACCAGGGACAGGGACCGATGGCTACACCTTC. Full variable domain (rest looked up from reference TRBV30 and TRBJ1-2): SQTIHQWPATLVQPVGSPLSLECTVEGTSNPNLYWYRQAAGRGLQLLFYSVGIGQISSEVPQNLSASRPQDRQFILSSKKLLLSDSGFYLCAWSAPGTGTDGYTFGSGTRLTVV.

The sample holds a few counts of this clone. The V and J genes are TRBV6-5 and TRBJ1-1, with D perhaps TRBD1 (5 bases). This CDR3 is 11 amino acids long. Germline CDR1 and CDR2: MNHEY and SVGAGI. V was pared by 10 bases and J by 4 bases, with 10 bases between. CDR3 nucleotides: TGTGCCACAGGACACGGCACTGAAGCTTTCTTT. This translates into CATGHGTEAFF.

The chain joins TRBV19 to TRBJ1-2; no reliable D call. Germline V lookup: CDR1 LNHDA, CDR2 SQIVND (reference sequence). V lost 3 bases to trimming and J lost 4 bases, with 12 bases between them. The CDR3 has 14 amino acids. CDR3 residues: CASSIGQERYGYTF. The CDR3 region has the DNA TGTGCCAGTAGTATTGGGCAGGAACGCTATGGCTACACCTTC. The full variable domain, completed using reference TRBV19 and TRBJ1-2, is DGGITQSPKYLFRKEGQNVTLSCEQNLNHDAMYWYRQDPGQGLRLIYYSQIVNDFQKGDIAEGYSVSREKKESFPLTVTSAQKNPTAFYLCASSIGQERYGYTFGSGTRLTVV.